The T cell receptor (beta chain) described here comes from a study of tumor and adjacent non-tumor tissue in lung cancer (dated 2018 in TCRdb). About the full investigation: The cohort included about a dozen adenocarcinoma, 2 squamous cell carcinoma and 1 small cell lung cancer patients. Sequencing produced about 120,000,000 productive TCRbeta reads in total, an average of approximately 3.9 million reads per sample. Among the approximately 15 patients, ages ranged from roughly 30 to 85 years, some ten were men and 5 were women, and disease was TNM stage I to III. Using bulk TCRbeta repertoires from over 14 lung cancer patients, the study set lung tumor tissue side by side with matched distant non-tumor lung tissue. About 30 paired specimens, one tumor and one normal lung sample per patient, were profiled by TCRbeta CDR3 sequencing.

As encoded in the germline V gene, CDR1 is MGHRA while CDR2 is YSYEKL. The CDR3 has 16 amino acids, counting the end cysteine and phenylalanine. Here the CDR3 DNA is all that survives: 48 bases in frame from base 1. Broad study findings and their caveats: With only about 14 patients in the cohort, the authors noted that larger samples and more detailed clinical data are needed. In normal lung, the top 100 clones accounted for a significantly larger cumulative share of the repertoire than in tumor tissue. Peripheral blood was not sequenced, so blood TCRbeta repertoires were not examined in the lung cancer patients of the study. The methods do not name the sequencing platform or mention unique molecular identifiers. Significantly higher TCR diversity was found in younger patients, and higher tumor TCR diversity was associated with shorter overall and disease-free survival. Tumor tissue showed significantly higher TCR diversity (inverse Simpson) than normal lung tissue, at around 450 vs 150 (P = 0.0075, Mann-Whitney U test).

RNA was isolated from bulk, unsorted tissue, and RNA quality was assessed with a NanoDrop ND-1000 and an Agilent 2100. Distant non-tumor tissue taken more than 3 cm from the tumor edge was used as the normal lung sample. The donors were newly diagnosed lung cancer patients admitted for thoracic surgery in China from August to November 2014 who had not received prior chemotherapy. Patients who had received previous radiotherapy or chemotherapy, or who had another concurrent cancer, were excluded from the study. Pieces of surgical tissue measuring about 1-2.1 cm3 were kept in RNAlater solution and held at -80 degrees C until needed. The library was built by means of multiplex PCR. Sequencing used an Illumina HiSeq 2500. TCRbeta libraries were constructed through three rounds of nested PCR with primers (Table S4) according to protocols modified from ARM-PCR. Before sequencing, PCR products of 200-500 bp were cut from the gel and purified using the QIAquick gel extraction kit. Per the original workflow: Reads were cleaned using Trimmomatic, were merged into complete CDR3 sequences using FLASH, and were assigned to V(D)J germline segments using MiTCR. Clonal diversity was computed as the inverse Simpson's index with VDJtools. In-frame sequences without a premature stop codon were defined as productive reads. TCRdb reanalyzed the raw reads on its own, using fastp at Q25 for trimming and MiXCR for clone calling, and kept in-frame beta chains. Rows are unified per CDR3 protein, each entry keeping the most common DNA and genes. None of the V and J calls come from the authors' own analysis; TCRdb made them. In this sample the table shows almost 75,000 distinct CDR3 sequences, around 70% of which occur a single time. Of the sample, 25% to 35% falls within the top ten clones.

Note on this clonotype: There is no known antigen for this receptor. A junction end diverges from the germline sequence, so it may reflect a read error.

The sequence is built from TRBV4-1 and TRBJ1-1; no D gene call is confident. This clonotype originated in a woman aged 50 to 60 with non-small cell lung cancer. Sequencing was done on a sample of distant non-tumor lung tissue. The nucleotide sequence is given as TGCGCCAGGAGCCAAGATCGTTACAAGGCGAACGCTGAAGCTTTCTTT. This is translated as CARSQDRYKANAEAFF.